What follows are 27 T cell receptor beta chains derived from one specimen sequenced in a study of cytomegalovirus exposure and HLA in healthy donors. Primers: 60 Vbeta forward and 13 Jbeta reverse. Clones were sequenced by immunoSEQ multiplex PCR, and TCRdb holds only the in-frame ones, with some missing. The sample carries under 200,000 clones, roughly 79% recorded once. Sequenced sample: PBMCs. The receptors shown here come from a woman in her forties or fifties in good health and CMV-seropositive.

The chain combines TRBV7-2 with TRBJ1-2; D might be TRBD1 (5 bases). V dropped 1 base and J dropped 4 bases, with 7 bases sitting between them. The CDR3 runs 13 residues. Germline-derived CDR1 and CDR2 are SGHTA and FQGNSA. The CDR3, as DNA: TGTGCCAGCAGCTTAGAGGGGATCTATGGCTACACCTTC. Translating gives CASSLEGIYGYTF.

The chain is built from TRBV30 and TRBJ2-3, with 8 bases lining up with TRBD2. The CDR3 has 11 amino acids. Germline CDR1 GTSNPN, CDR2 SVGIG (reference sequence). CDR3 residues: CSGGASYTQYF. The CDR3 nucleotides read TGTTCGGGGGGGGCCTCATATACGCAGTATTTT.

This chain links TRBV6-4 with TRBJ2-1; 11 bases line up with TRBD2. Trimming took 2 bases from V and 4 from J; bases not matched to a gene: 7. Germline CDR1 is MRHNA and CDR2 is SNTAGT. CDR3 length: 17 amino acids. The CDR3 sequence: CASSDTYSGGGYNEQFF. In DNA form, the CDR3 reads TGTGCCAGCAGTGACACTTATAGCGGGGGGGGGTACAATGAGCAGTTCTTC.

The rearrangement joins TRBV19 to TRBJ1-5, with 11 bases that match TRBD1. This CDR3 spans 18 amino acids. With 6 bases clipped from V and 0 bases from J, the junction kept 10 bases outside the gene matches. Germline values: CDR1 LNHDA, CDR2 SQIVND (reference sequence). The CDR3 sequence is CASRRRDRGSYSNQPQHF. The CDR3 coding sequence is TGTGCCAGTAGGCGACGGGACAGGGGGAGTTATAGCAATCAGCCCCAGCATTTT. Supplemented by reference TRBV19 and TRBJ1-5, the full variable domain reads DGGITQSPKYLFRKEGQNVTLSCEQNLNHDAMYWYRQDPGQGLRLIYYSQIVNDFQKGDIAEGYSVSREKKESFPLTVTSAQKNPTAFYLCASRRRDRGSYSNQPQHFGDGTRLSIL.

The chain has TRBV10-3 and TRBJ2-5; no clear D. V was pared by 2 bases and J by 5 bases, with 6 bases between. The CDR3 has 12 amino acids. Germline V gene lookup returns CDR1 ENHRY and CDR2 SYGVKD. The CDR3 DNA is TGTGCCATCAGTGAGGAAGCGGAGACCCAGTACTTC. This encodes CAISEEAETQYF.

This clone occurred a few times. The chain has TRBV19 and TRBJ1-2; D may be TRBD1 (6 bases). The germline gives CDR1 LNHDA, CDR2 SQIVND (reference sequence). Between the trimmed V and J ends, which lost 5 bases and 5 bases, there was a span of 9 bases. This CDR3 region has 12 residues. The CDR3 DNA reads as TGTGCCAGTAGTTCAACAGGGTATGGCTACACCTTC. The encoded protein is CASSSTGYGYTF. Full variable domain (rest looked up from reference TRBV19 and TRBJ1-2): DGGITQSPKYLFRKEGQNVTLSCEQNLNHDAMYWYRQDPGQGLRLIYYSQIVNDFQKGDIAEGYSVSREKKESFPLTVTSAQKNPTAFYLCASSSTGYGYTFGSGTRLTVV.

Only a few counts were recorded for this clone. This chain links TRBV9 with TRBJ2-1; 9 nucleotides line up with TRBD2. The germline CDR1 and CDR2 sequences are SGDLS and YYNGEE. The V segment lost 4 bases and the J segment 7 bases; nucleotides outside the gene matches: 9. The CDR3 spans 15 residues. In DNA, the CDR3 is TGTGCCAGCAGCCCGCTAGCGGGATGGGGGAATGAGCAGTTCTTC. Residues: CASSPLAGWGNEQFF. The full variable domain, with the rest looked up from reference TRBV9 and TRBJ2-1, is DSGVTQTPKHLITATGQRVTLRCSPRSGDLSVYWYQQSLDQGLQFLIQYYNGEERAKGNILERFSAQQFPDLHSELNLSSLELGDSALYFCASSPLAGWGNEQFFGPGTRLTVL.

V gene TRBV18 combines with J gene TRBJ1-2, with a tentative D call TRBD1 (6 bases). Between the trimmed V and J ends, which lost 6 bases and 3 bases, there was a span of 14 bases. From germline, CDR1 is KGHSH and CDR2 LQKENI. This CDR3 has 14 amino acids. The chain's CDR3 is CASSPNREDYGYTF. CDR3 DNA: TGTGCCAGCTCGCCTAACAGGGAAGACTATGGCTACACCTTC.

Only one count was recorded for this clone. Relative to the germline gene, one junction end is altered; a read error may explain this. This chain joins TRBV7-9 and TRBJ2-2, with 7 bases identical to TRBD1. This CDR3 contains 17 residues. The V gene's germline CDR1 is SEHNR and CDR2 FQNEAQ (reference sequence). CDR3 nucleotides: TGTTCCAGCAGCTTCGCCCCCTGGACAGGACTCACCGGGGAGCTGTTTTTT. As protein: CSSSFAPWTGLTGELFF.

The chain uses TRBV21-1 and TRBJ1-1; no check of the table's D call, TRBD1, against the DNA was made. TRBV21-1 is marked as a pseudogene. The CDR3 sequence is 14 residues long. The CDR3, as DNA: TGTGCCAGCAGCAAAGCGGGCGATATCACTGAAGCTTTCTTT. Protein sequence: CASSKAGDITEAFF.

This clone was counted only a few times. The chain couples TRBV7-2 to TRBJ2-5; TRBD2 agrees at 11 bases. The germline CDR1 and CDR2 sequences are SGHTA and FQGNSA. V shed 4 bases, J shed 5 bases, and the junction held 6 bases outside the gene matches. The CDR3 spans 15 residues. The CDR3 protein is CASSSRLAGMETQYF. In DNA form, the CDR3 reads TGTGCCAGCAGCTCGAGACTAGCGGGAATGGAGACCCAGTACTTC.

V usage is TRBV18 and J usage is TRBJ2-2; TRBD2 might be the D (5 bases). Germline CDR1 reads KGHSH; CDR2 reads LQKENI. With 10 bases removed from V and 1 base from J, the gap between germline ends came to 22 bases. CDR3 length equals 17 residues. The CDR3 DNA reads as TGTGCCACTTCGGGAACTCCAGGCGTCGGGAACACCGGGGAGCTGTTTTTT. Translation: CATSGTPGVGNTGELFF.

The chain has TRBV6-5 and TRBJ1-2, with no clear D. The germline CDR1 and CDR2 sequences are MNHEY and SVGAGI. The V end lost 0 bases, the J end lost 4 bases, and 9 bases lay between the germline ends. The CDR3 runs 14 residues. This chain's CDR3 is CASSYSFGSYGYTF. For the CDR3, the DNA is TGTGCCAGCAGTTACTCGTTTGGGAGCTATGGCTACACCTTC.

This chain links TRBV30 with TRBJ2-7, with 11 bases fitting TRBD2. After removal of 1 base from V and 7 bases from J, the junction contained 6 bases not matched to a gene. Germline-derived CDR1 and CDR2 are GTSNPN and SVGIG (reference sequence). This CDR3 comprises 14 residues. The CDR3 coding sequence is TGTGCCTGGAGTGGGGCTAGCGGGAGGTGGGAGCAGTACTTC. Amino acid sequence: CAWSGASGRWEQYF.

This chain links TRBV12-5 with TRBJ2-7; TRBD1 agrees at 9 bases. The junction had 6 bases not matched to a gene; V was cut back by 2 bases and J by 1 base. This CDR3 has 16 amino acids. CDR1 LGHNT and CDR2 FRNRAP come from the germline V gene. The CDR3 sequence is CASGLTTGTGSYEQYF. The DNA for the CDR3 is TGTGCTAGTGGTTTGACAACCGGGACAGGGTCCTACGAGCAGTACTTC.

The gene calls are TRBV29-1 and TRBJ2-7; TRBD1 agrees at 8 bases. The CDR3 is 16 amino acids. V was clipped by 1 base and J by 0 bases; unmatched bases: 8. Germline CDR1 SQVTM, CDR2 ANQGSEA. CDR3 nucleotides: TGCAGCGTTGAAGGCCAGACAGGGGCCAGCTCCTACGAGCAGTACTTC. This sequence encodes CSVEGQTGASSYEQYF.

The V and J genes are TRBV11-1 and TRBJ2-3; 8 bases match TRBD2. CDR1 is SGHAT, CDR2 FQDESV, per germline (reference sequence). The trim removed 5 bases at V and 2 bases at J, leaving 9 bases unmatched. The CDR3 runs 16 residues. In nucleotides, the CDR3 is TGTGCCAGCAGCCTCTTAGCGGGGACATTCACAGATACGCAGTATTTT. It codes for CASSLLAGTFTDTQYF.

This chain joins TRBV19 and TRBJ1-4; 8 bases fit TRBD1. Germline loops: CDR1 LNHDA, CDR2 SQIVND (reference sequence). J gave up 11 bases and V 5 bases, and 7 bases lay outside the gene matches. This CDR3 is built from 13 residues. CDR3 sequence reads: CASSDLTGGKLFF. The CDR3 nucleotides are TGTGCCAGTAGTGACCTCACAGGGGGGAAACTGTTTTTT.

V and J are TRBV29-1 and TRBJ2-5, with D hard to call. The CDR3 contains 10 residues. Germline V gives CDR1 SQVTM, CDR2 ANQGSEA. V lost 4 bases and J 10 bases, leaving 10 bases between the germline ends. This CDR3 is CSVGPWSQYF. The CDR3 DNA sequence: TGCAGCGTTGGGCCCTGGAGCCAGTACTTC.

The J gene is TRBJ2-7, the V gene TRBV7-9; 12 nucleotides line up with TRBD1. This CDR3 is built from 14 residues. Looked up from germline, CDR1 is SEHNR and CDR2 is FQNEAQ (reference sequence). V lost 6 bases and J lost 6; bases outside the gene matches: 6. This chain's CDR3 is CASRTGTGGGEQYF. As DNA, the CDR3 is TGTGCCAGCAGGACCGGGACAGGGGGCGGCGAGCAGTACTTC. The variable domain in full, with the rest retrieved from reference TRBV7-9 and TRBJ2-7, is DTGVSQNPRHKITKRGQNVTFRCDPISEHNRLYWYRQTLGQGPEFLTYFQNEAQLEKSRLLSDRFSAERPKGSFSTLEIQRTEQGDSAMYLCASRTGTGGGEQYFGPGTRLTVT.

The V gene is TRBV5-4, the J gene TRBJ2-1; the match to TRBD2 covers 7 bases. Germline CDR1 SGHNT, CDR2 YYREEE (reference sequence). The V segment lost 1 base and the J segment 8 bases; nucleotides outside the gene matches: 3. There are 13 residues in the CDR3. The CDR3 DNA reads as TGTGCCAGCAGCTTGATGGCGGGGGATGAGCAGTTCTTC. Translating gives CASSLMAGDEQFF.

In this sample, this clone turned up a few times. The chain combines TRBV10-3 with TRBJ1-2, with D perhaps matching TRBD1 (6 bases). Germline CDR1 reads ENHRY; CDR2 reads SYGVKD. The CDR3 contains 14 residues. Between the trimmed V and J ends, which lost 4 bases and 8 bases, there was a span of 17 bases. CDR3 DNA: TGTGCCATCAGTGTAGGGGGATCCGGTTACGGCTACACCTTC. This codes for CAISVGGSGYGYTF.

The rearrangement uses TRBV11-2 and TRBJ2-7; TRBD2 matches 7 bases. Germline CDR1 SGHAT, CDR2 FQNNGV. This CDR3 contains 15 residues. V trimming: 1 base; J trimming: 4 bases; junction bases outside the gene matches: 7. CDR3 DNA sequence: TGTGCCAGCAGCTTAGGGGCGGGAGACGGTTACGAGCAGTACTTC. Translation gives CASSLGAGDGYEQYF. Using reference TRBV11-2 and TRBJ2-7 for the parts outside the CDR3, the full variable domain is EAGVAQSPRYKIIEKRQSVAFWCNPISGHATLYWYQQILGQGPKLLIQFQNNGVVDDSQLPKDRFSAERLKGVDSTLKIQPAKLEDSAVYLCASSLGAGDGYEQYFGPGTRLTVT.

The chain employs TRBV18 and TRBJ2-2, with 14 bases fitting TRBD2. Germline CDR1 is KGHSH and CDR2 is LQKENI. This CDR3 spans 18 amino acids. V lost 8 bases and J lost 6; bases outside the gene matches: 14. The CDR3 DNA reads as TGTGCCAGCCCGACCCTACCGGGACTAGCGGGAGTGGCCGGGGAGCTGTTTTTT. Translation: CASPTLPGLAGVAGELFF.

The genes are TRBV2 and TRBJ2-3, with TRBD2 matching 10 bases. The CDR3 runs 15 residues. Germline V gene data show CDR1 as SNHLY and CDR2 as FYNNEI. V shed 6 bases and J 4 bases; nucleotides not matched to a gene: 7. The CDR3 loop reads CASSVSGGLADTQYF. CDR3 DNA sequence: TGTGCCAGCAGCGTTAGCGGGGGGCTCGCAGATACGCAGTATTTT. Looking up the rest from reference TRBV2 and TRBJ2-3 gives the full variable domain: EPEVTQTPSHQVTQMGQEVILRCVPISNHLYFYWYRQILGQKVEFLVSFYNNEISEKSEIFDDQFSVERPDGSNFTLKIRSTKLEDSAMYFCASSVSGGLADTQYFGPGTRLTVL.

This chain uses TRBV11-2 with TRBJ1-4; D may be TRBD1 (6 bases). Germline CDR1 and CDR2: SGHAT and FQNNGV. CDR3 length: 15 residues. V gave up 2 bases and J gave up 0 bases, with 7 bases separating them. The chain's CDR3 is CASSLNRATNEKLFF. CDR3 bases: TGTGCCAGCAGCTTAAACAGGGCAACTAATGAAAAACTGTTTTTT.

The chain recombines TRBV30 with TRBJ2-5; 9 bases align to TRBD2. Germline V gene sequence: CDR1 GTSNPN, CDR2 SVGIG (reference sequence). This CDR3 has 14 residues. The ends lost 2 bases at V and 11 bases at J; junction bases unmatched: 12. The CDR3 coding sequence is TGTGCCTGGAGTTTAAAAAGCGGGGGGTGGGAGCAGTACTTC. Translation: CAWSLKSGGWEQYF.